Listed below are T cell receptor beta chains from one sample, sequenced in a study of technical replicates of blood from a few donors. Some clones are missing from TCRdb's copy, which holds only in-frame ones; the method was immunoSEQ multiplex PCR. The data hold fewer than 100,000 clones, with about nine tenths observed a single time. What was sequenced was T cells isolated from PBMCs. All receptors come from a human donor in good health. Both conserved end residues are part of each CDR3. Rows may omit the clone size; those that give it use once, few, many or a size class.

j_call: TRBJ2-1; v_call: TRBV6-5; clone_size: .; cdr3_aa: CASSFGLAGGYEQFF
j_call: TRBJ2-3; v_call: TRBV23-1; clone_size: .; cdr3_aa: CASSQELAESPTDTQYF
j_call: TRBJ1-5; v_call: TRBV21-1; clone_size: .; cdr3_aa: CASSKGEDQPQHF
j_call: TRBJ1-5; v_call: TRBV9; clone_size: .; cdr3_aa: CASSAFGQLNQPQHF
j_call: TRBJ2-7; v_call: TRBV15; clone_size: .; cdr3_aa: CATSRGGVGYEQYF
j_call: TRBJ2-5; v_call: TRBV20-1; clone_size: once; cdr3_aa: CSARRGETQYF
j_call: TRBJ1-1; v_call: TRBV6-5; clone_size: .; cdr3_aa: CASSYFGGGSEAFF
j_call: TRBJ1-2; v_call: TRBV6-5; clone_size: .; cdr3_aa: CASSYSTGGRGYGYTF
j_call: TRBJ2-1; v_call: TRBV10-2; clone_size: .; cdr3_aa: CASRGRSGIVNEQFF
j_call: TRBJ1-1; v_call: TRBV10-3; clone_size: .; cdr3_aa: CAISASGTTNTEAFF
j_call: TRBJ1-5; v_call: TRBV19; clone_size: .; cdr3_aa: CASSIAPGQGKKRQPQHF
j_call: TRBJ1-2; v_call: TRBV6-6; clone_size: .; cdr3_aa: CASRSRGRDYGYTF
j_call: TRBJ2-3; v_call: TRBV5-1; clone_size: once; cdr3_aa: CASSSGERVTDTQYF